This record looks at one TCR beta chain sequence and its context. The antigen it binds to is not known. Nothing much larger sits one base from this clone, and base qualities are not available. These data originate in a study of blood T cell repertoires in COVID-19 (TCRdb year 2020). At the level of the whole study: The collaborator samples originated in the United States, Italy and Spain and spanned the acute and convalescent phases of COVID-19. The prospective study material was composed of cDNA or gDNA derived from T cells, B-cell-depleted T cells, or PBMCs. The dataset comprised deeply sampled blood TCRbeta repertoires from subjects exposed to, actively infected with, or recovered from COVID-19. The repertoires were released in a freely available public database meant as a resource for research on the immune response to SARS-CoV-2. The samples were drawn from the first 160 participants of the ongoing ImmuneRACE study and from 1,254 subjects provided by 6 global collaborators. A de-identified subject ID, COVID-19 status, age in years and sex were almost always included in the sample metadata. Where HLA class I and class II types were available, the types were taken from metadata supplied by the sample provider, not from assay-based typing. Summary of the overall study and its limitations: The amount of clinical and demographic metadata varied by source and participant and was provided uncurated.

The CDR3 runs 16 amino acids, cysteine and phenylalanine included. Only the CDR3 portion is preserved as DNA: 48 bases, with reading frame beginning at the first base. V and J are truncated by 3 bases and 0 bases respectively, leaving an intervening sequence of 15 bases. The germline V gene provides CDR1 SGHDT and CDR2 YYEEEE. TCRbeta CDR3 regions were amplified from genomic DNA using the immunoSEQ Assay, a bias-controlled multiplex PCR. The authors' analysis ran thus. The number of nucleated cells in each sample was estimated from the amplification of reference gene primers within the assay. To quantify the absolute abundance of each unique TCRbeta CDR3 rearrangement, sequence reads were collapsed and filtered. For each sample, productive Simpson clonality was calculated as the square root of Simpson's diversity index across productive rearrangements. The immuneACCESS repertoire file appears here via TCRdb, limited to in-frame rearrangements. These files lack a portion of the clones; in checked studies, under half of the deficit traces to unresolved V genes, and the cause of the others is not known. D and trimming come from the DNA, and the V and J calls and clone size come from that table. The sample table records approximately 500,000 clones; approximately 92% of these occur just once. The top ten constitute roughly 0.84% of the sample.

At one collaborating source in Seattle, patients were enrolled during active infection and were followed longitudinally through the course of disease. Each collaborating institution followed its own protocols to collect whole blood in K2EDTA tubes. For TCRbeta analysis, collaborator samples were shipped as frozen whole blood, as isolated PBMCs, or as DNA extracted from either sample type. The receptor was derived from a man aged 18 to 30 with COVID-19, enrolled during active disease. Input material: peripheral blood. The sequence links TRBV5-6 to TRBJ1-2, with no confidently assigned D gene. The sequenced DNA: TGTGCCAGCAGCTCCTTGAGGGTTACTCCTAACTATGGCTACACCTTC. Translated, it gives CASSSLRVTPNYGYTF.